Listed below are T cell receptor beta chains from one sample, sequenced in a study of T cell repertoires in cytomegalovirus infection. One entry per CDR3 protein results from TCRdb running MiXCR on the reads. This table has about 320,000 distinct CDR3 sequences, 8% to 9.5% appearing once. Sequencing was done on a sample of PBMCs. The receptors derive from a human donor in good health (CMV status not recorded). Some clones in this sample may be carry-over from other donors' samples. Each CDR3 is given without its conserved first and last residue.

V	J	CDR3
TRBV7-9	TRBJ2-1	ASSLGQGREQF
TRBV18	TRBJ2-5	ASSPSIQETQY
TRBV7-2	TRBJ1-2	ASSSRDRAFNGYT
TRBV19	TRBJ1-5	ASSIYGRGDNQPQH
TRBV7-2	TRBJ2-1	ASSLATYPQF
TRBV7-6	TRBJ2-3	ASSLAPGLVTDTQY
TRBV7-9	TRBJ2-1	ASSLGTGAREF
TRBV7-6	TRBJ2-2	ASSLAGGSSPGELF
TRBV15	TRBJ1-5	ATSRDQVGGLPQH
TRBV29-1	TRBJ1-2	SVRRVNYGYT
TRBV6-2/TRBV6-3	TRBJ1-2	ASSPPFGYAGYT
TRBV4-3	TRBJ2-1	ASSQDQAAYNEQF
TRBV6-1	TRBJ2-1	AGSTGSSYNEQF
TRBV7-2	TRBJ2-5	ASSLAGGQVRETQY